This TCR beta chain is drawn from a study of blood T cell repertoires in COVID-19. For the study at large: Some COVID-19 samples were acute and others convalescent; all came from the United States, Italy and Spain.

Here immunoSEQ multiplex PCR was the method, and the copy in TCRdb shows in-frame clones only, minus some. The table lists just over 650,000 clones, 75% to 90% of them singletons. The CDR3 loop spans 16 amino acids. V lost 5 bases, J lost 7 bases, and 11 bases stayed unmatched. Germline V gene lookup returns CDR1 SGHTA and CDR2 FQGNSA. Sequencing was carried out using peripheral blood. This sequence was found in a woman under 30 with acute or convalescent COVID-19. The chain is built from TRBV7-2 and TRBJ2-7, with 13 positions matching TRBD2. DNA of the CDR3: TGTGCCAGCAGCCCACAACTAGCGGGGGGGGCTAATGAGCAGTACTTC. Translating it yields CASSPQLAGGANEQYF.